One and the same sample provided the 20 T cell receptor beta chains below, sequenced in a study of blood T cell repertoires in COVID-19 (dated by TCRdb to between 2020 and 2021). Library creation used the immunoSEQ multiplex PCR assay. Entries here come from immuneACCESS through TCRdb and include only in-frame sequences with V and J called. Some clones fail to appear in such tables; in the studies checked, an unresolved V gene covers under half of the shortfall, and the cause of the remainder is unknown. This sample lists approximately 330,000 clones; around 90% were detected once. The ten most abundant clones make up approximately 9.3% of the sample. Source material: peripheral blood. The receptors derive from a man aged 25-45 years with COVID-19, enrolled during active disease.

This clone was seen just once. The chain combines TRBV11-2 with TRBJ2-1, with 7 bases aligning to TRBD1. V trimming: 3 bases; J trimming: 15 bases; junction bases outside the gene matches: 11. Per the germline V gene, CDR1 is SGHAT and CDR2 is FQNNGV. CDR3 length: 13 amino acids. CDR3 DNA sequence: TGTGCCAGCAGCTTGGAGATGGGGACAGTCCCGTTCTTC. Protein sequence: CASSLEMGTVPFF.

This chain links TRBV15 with TRBJ1-5; 7 nucleotides align to TRBD1. The CDR3 spans 17 residues. Germline V lookup: CDR1 LNHNV, CDR2 YYDKDF (reference sequence). Trimming took 3 bases from V and 0 from J; bases not matched to a gene: 8. CDR3 amino acids: CATSSRNRGGSNQPQHF. The CDR3 nucleotides read TGTGCCACCAGCAGCAGGAACAGGGGCGGTAGCAATCAGCCCCAGCATTTT.

The CDR3 loop is CATRGAGRGQPQHF. For the CDR3, the DNA is TGTGCCACCAGGGGAGCAGGGAGGGGTCAGCCCCAGCATTTT. The chain recombines TRBV24-1 with TRBJ1-5, with D tentatively TRBD1 (5 bases). The CDR3 runs 14 residues. Germline CDR1 and CDR2: KGHDR and SFDVKD. V was trimmed by 7 bases and J by 6 bases, leaving 15 bases between them.

The chain recombines TRBV7-9 with TRBJ2-3, with D unclear. Per germline, CDR1 SEHNR and CDR2 FQNEAQ (reference sequence). V lost 5 bases to trimming and J lost 1 base, with 10 bases between them. The CDR3 spans 14 residues. CDR3 in amino acids: CASSRSLGTDTQYF. CDR3 sequence (DNA): TGTGCCAGCAGCCGCTCTTTAGGCACAGATACGCAGTATTTT.

The CDR3 nucleotides are TGTGCCAGCAGCTTGGGTGGAGGGCTGAACACTGAAGCTTTCTTT. Residues: CASSLGGGLNTEAFF. The chain combines TRBV5-5 with TRBJ1-1; no clear D. V dropped 0 bases and J dropped 0 bases, with 9 bases sitting between them. In germline, CDR1 is SGHKS, CDR2 YYEKEE (reference sequence). The CDR3 has 15 residues.

This clone occurred once. This chain uses TRBV7-9 with TRBJ1-5; D is uncertain. This CDR3 is 16 amino acids long. Germline assignment: CDR1 SEHNR and CDR2 FQNEAQ (reference sequence). Trimming took 3 bases from V and 2 from J, leaving 14 bases between them. CDR3 in DNA: TGTGCCAGCAGCTTCGGGAGGGAATCCCGCAATCAGCCCCAGCATTTT. Protein sequence: CASSFGRESRNQPQHF.

This rearrangement joins TRBV28 to TRBJ2-7, with a tentative D call TRBD1 (6 bases). V was pared by 4 bases and J by 3 bases, with 19 bases between. The CDR3 sequence is 16 residues long. CDR1 and CDR2 from the germline V gene are MDHEN and SYDVKM. The CDR3 DNA sequence: TGTGCCAGCAGTTCGACCCACAGGGTACCCTACTACGAGCAGTACTTC. Its translation: CASSSTHRVPYYEQYF. The full variable domain, in which reference TRBV28 and TRBJ2-7 provide the parts outside the CDR3, is DVKVTQSSRYLVKRTGEKVFLECVQDMDHENMFWYRQDPGLGLRLIYFSYDVKMKEKGDIPEGYSVSREKKERFSLILESASTNQTSMYLCASSSTHRVPYYEQYFGPGTRLTVT.

The count of this clone is one. The chain employs TRBV7-9 and TRBJ2-1; D ambiguous. CDR1 is SEHNR and CDR2 is FQNEAQ in the germline V gene (reference sequence). V was trimmed by 5 bases and J by 2 bases, leaving 13 bases between them. The CDR3 loop spans 15 amino acids. CDR3 loop: CASSPNLEPYNEQFF. The CDR3 bases are TGTGCCAGCAGCCCCAACCTTGAGCCCTACAATGAGCAGTTCTTC.

The chain combines TRBV5-1 with TRBJ1-1, with 8 bases aligning to TRBD1. The germline gives CDR1 SGHRS, CDR2 YFSETQ. There are 15 residues in the CDR3. J lost 3 bases, V lost 2 bases, and 6 bases had no gene match. This CDR3 is CASSFGSGGHTEAFF. CDR3 nucleotides: TGCGCCAGCAGCTTCGGTTCAGGGGGCCACACTGAAGCTTTCTTT.

This clone was counted only a few times. The CDR3 loop is CASSLRTSVDEQFF. In DNA, the CDR3 is TGTGCCAGCAGCCTCCGGACTAGCGTCGATGAGCAGTTCTTC. The chain employs TRBV7-3 and TRBJ2-1; 9 bases match TRBD2. Trimming took 5 bases from V and 8 from J; bases not matched to a gene: 7. The germline V gene encodes CDR1 SGHTA and CDR2 FQGTGA. This CDR3 contains 14 residues.

This chain links TRBV28 with TRBJ2-7; D is unclear. Trimming removed 1 base from V and 4 bases from J, with 11 bases in between. Germline V CDR1 and CDR2: MDHEN, SYDVKM. There are 14 residues in the CDR3. CDR3 in amino acids: CASSLYSLAYEQYF. The DNA of the CDR3 is TGTGCCAGCAGTTTATACAGCCTGGCGTACGAGCAGTACTTC.

The table lists this clone with a count of one. The gene calls are TRBV5-1 and TRBJ2-1, with TRBD2 matching over 11 bases. Looked up from germline, CDR1 is SGHRS and CDR2 is YFSETQ. CDR3 length equals 15 residues. The ends lost 1 base at V and 9 bases at J; junction bases unmatched: 6. CDR3 in amino acids: CASSLTSGSWTEQFF. The CDR3 DNA is TGCGCCAGCAGCTTGACTAGCGGGAGCTGGACTGAGCAGTTCTTC.

V and J are TRBV5-1 and TRBJ1-2, with 7 bases identical to TRBD1. The germline CDR1 and CDR2 sequences are SGHRS and YFSETQ. The CDR3 is 14 amino acids. V was clipped by 5 bases and J by 5 bases; unmatched bases: 9. This CDR3 reads CASSPDGTDYGYTF. DNA for the CDR3: TGCGCCAGCAGTCCCGATGGGACAGATTATGGCTACACCTTC.

The J gene is TRBJ2-7, the V gene TRBV7-8; 9 bases agree with TRBD1. V shed 3 bases, J shed 3 bases, and the junction held 6 bases outside the gene matches. The CDR3 length is 15 residues. In germline, CDR1 is SGHVS, CDR2 FQNEAQ. CDR3 bases: TGTGCCAGCAGCTTCTTATCGGGACAGGGCTACGAGCAGTACTTC. Translation gives CASSFLSGQGYEQYF.

V is TRBV2 and J is TRBJ1-2; D unclear. Trimming shortened V by 6 bases and J by 0 bases, and 14 bases separated the two germline ends. This CDR3 region has 15 residues. The germline V gene encodes CDR1 SNHLY and CDR2 FYNNEI. The CDR3 nucleotides read TGTGCCAGCAGCAGACCGGGAGGGCCTAACTATGGCTACACCTTC. It translates to CASSRPGGPNYGYTF. The complete variable domain, with remaining parts taken from reference TRBV2 and TRBJ1-2, reads EPEVTQTPSHQVTQMGQEVILRCVPISNHLYFYWYRQILGQKVEFLVSFYNNEISEKSEIFDDQFSVERPDGSNFTLKIRSTKLEDSAMYFCASSRPGGPNYGYTFGSGTRLTVV.

The V and J genes are TRBV10-2 and TRBJ2-7, with 14 bases matching TRBD2. CDR3 size: 17 residues. The ends lost 6 bases at V and 7 bases at J; junction bases unmatched: 14. Per the germline V gene, CDR1 is WSHSY and CDR2 is SAAADI. In DNA form, the CDR3 reads TGCGCCAGCAGCGACCCCGGGACTAGCGGGGGAACGGGGGAGCAGTACTTC. Encoded protein: CASSDPGTSGGTGEQYF.

There are a few counts of this clone. The gene calls are TRBV11-3 and TRBJ2-3; TRBD2 matches at 14 bases. In germline, CDR1 is SGHNT, CDR2 YENEEA. This CDR3 has 16 amino acids. J gave up 6 bases and V 5 bases, and 7 bases lay outside the gene matches. The CDR3 DNA follows: TGTGCCAGCAGCCCGGGACTAGCGGGAGTTAGGGATACGCAGTATTTT. It specifies CASSPGLAGVRDTQYF.

The J gene is TRBJ2-2, the V gene TRBV11-2; D gene unclear. The CDR3 is 17 residues long. The germline V gene has CDR1 SGHAT and CDR2 FQNNGV. V shed 5 bases and J shed 6 bases, with 22 bases lying between them. The CDR3 region has the DNA TGTGCCAGCAGCGCCCCGTTCGATAAATCGGGTTCCGGGGAGCTGTTTTTT. Translated: CASSAPFDKSGSGELFF.

The chain recombines TRBV27 with TRBJ2-1; 8 nucleotides agree with TRBD2. This CDR3 is built from 16 residues. In germline, CDR1 is MNHEY, CDR2 SMNVEV (reference sequence). Trimming took 2 bases from V and 1 from J; bases not matched to a gene: 4. CDR3 sequence: CASSLRLAGSYNEQFF. The DNA of the CDR3 is TGTGCCAGCAGTTTACGCCTAGCGGGTTCCTACAATGAGCAGTTCTTC.

The CDR3 nucleotides read TGTGCCAGCAGCAGCGGCTACGGGGAGCTGTTTTTT. Its translation is CASSSGYGELFF. The chain carries TRBV6-5 and TRBJ2-2; D might be TRBD2 (5 bases). CDR3 length equals 12 residues. Germline CDR1 and CDR2: MNHEY and SVGAGI. V shed 6 bases and J shed 7 bases, with 9 bases lying between them.